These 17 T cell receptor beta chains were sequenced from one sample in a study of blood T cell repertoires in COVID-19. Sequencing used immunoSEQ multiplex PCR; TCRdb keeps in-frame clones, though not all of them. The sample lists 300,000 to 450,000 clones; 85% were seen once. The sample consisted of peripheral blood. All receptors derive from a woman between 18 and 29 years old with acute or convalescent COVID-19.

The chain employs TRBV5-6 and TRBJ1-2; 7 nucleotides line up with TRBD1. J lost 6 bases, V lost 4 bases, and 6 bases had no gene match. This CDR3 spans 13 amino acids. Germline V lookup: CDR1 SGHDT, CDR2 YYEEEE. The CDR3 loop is CASSPGTVNGYTF. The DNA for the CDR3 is TGTGCCAGCAGCCCAGGGACAGTTAATGGCTACACCTTC. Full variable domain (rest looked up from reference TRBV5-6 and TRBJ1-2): DAGVTQSPTHLIKTRGQQVTLRCSPKSGHDTVSWYQQALGQGPQFIFQYYEEEERQRGNFPDRFSGHQFPNYSSELNVNALLLGDSALYLCASSPGTVNGYTFGSGTRLTVV.

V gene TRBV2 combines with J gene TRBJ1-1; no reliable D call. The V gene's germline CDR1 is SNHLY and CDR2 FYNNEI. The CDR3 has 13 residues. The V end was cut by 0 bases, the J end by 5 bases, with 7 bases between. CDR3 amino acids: CASSEARGTEAFF. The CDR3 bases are TGTGCCAGCAGTGAAGCGCGAGGGACTGAAGCTTTCTTT.

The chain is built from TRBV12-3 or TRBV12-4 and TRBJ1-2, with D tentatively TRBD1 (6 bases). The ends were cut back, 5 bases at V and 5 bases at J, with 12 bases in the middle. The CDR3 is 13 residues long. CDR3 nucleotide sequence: TGTGCCAGCAGTGCCGGGACAAAGTATGGCTACACCTTC. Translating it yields CASSAGTKYGYTF.

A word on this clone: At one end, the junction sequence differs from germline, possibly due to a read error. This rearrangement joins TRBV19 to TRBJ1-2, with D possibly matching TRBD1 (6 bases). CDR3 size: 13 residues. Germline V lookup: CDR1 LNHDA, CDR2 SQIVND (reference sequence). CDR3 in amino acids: CASSIRGMYGYTF. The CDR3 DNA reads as TGTGCCAGCAGTATCAGGGGAATGTACGGCTACACCTTC. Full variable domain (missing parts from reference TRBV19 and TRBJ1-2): DGGITQSPKYLFRKEGQNVTLSCEQNLNHDAMYWYRQDPGQGLRLIYYSQIVNDFQKGDIAEGYSVSREKKESFPLTVTSAQKNPTAFYLCASSIRGMYGYTFGSGTRLTVV.

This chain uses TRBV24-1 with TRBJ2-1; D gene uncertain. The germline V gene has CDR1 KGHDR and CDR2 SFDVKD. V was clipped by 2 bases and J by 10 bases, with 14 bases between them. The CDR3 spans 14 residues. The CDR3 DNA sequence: TGTGCCACCAGTGATTCCCCCTGGAGCCCCGAGCAGTTCTTC. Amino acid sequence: CATSDSPWSPEQFF.

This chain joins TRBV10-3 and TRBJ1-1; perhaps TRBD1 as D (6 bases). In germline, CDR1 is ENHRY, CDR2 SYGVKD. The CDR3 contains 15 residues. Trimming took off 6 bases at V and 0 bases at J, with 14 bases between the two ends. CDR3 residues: CAIRPGEGMNTEAFF. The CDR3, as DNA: TGTGCCATCAGGCCAGGGGAGGGTATGAACACTGAAGCTTTCTTT.

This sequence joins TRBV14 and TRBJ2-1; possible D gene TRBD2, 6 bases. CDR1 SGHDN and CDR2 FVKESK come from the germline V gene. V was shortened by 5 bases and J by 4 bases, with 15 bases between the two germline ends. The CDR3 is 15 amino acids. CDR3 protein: CASSSATSLYNEQFF. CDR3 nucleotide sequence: TGTGCCAGCAGCAGCGCAACTAGCTTGTACAATGAGCAGTTCTTC.

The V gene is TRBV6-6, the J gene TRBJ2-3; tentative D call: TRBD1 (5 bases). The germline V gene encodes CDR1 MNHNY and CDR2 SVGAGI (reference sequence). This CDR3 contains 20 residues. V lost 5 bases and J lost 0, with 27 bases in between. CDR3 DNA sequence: TGTGCCAGCAGTCGTATGACAGAGACAAGCGCCCCCACTAGCACAGATACGCAGTATTTT. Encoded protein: CASSRMTETSAPTSTDTQYF.

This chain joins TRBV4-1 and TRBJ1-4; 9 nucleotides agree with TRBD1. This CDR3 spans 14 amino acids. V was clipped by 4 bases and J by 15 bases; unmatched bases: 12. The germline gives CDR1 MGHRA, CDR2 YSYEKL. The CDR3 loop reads CASSPPNPGQGVFF. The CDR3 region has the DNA TGCGCCAGCAGCCCACCGAACCCGGGACAGGGTGTGTTTTTT.

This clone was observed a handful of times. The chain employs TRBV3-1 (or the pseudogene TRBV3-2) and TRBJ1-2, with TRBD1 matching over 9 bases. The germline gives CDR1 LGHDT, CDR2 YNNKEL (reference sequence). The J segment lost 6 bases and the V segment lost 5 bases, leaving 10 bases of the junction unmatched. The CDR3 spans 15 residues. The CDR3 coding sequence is TGTGCCAGCAGCTCATCCGACAGGGGGTTGAATGGCTACACCTTC. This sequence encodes CASSSSDRGLNGYTF.

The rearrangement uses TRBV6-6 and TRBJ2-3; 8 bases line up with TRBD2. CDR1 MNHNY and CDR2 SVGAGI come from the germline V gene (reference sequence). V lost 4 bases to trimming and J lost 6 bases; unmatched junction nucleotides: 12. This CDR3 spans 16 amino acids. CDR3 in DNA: TGTGCCAGCAGTTCTCGGACTAGCCATCCGCGGGATACGCAGTATTTT. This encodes CASSSRTSHPRDTQYF.

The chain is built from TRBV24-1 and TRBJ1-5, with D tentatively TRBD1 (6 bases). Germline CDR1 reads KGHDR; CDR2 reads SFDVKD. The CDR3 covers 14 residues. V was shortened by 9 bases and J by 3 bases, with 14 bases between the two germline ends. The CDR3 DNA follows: TGTGCCACCTCCGGGGGGCAGTACAATCAGCCCCAGCATTTT. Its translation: CATSGGQYNQPQHF.

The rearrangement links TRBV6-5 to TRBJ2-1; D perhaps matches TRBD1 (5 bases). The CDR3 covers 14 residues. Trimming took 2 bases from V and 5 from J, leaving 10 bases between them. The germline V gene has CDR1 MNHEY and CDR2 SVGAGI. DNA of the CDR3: TGTGCCAGCAGTTACGTTTACAGGAACAATGAGCAGTTCTTC. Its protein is CASSYVYRNNEQFF.

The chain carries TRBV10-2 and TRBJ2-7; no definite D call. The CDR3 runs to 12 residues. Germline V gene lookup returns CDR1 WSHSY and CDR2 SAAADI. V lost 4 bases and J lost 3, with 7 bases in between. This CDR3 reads CASSAQFYEQYF. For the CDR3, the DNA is TGCGCCAGCAGTGCCCAATTCTACGAGCAGTACTTC.

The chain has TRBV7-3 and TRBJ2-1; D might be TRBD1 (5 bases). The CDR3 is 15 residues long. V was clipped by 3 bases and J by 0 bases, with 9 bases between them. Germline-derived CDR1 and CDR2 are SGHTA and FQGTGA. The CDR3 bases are TGTGCCAGCAGCTTTCGACAGAGCTCCTACAATGAGCAGTTCTTC. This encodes CASSFRQSSYNEQFF.

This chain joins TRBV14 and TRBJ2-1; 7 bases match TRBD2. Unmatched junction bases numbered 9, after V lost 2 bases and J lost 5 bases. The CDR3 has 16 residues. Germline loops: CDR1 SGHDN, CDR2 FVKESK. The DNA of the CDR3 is TGTGCCAGCAGCCAAATAGTGGGGGGGGTCCACAATGAGCAGTTCTTC. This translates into CASSQIVGGVHNEQFF.

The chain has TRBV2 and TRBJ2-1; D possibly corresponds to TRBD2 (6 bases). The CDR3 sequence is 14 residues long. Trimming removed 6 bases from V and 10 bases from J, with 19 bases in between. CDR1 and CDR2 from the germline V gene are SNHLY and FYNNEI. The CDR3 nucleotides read TGTGCCAGCAGGTTGGGCGGGGATAGTGTGGAGCAGTTCTTC. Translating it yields CASRLGGDSVEQFF.